What follows are 32 T cell receptor beta chains derived from one specimen sequenced in a study of blood T cell repertoires in COVID-19. Assay: immunoSEQ multiplex PCR; the TCRdb copy retains only in-frame clones and omits some. Among about 67,000 clones listed, 79% were seen once. Material: peripheral blood. The origin of the receptors is a woman aged 55-69 years with acute or convalescent COVID-19.

The J gene is TRBJ2-7, the V gene TRBV19, with D perhaps matching TRBD1 (5 bases). Germline values: CDR1 LNHDA, CDR2 SQIVND (reference sequence). Trimming removed 5 bases at V and 2 bases at J, with 10 bases between. This CDR3 contains 13 residues. The DNA for the CDR3 is TGTGCCAGTAGTCTCACAGGAACCTACGAGCAGTACTTC. It encodes CASSLTGTYEQYF. The full variable domain, with the rest looked up from reference TRBV19 and TRBJ2-7, is DGGITQSPKYLFRKEGQNVTLSCEQNLNHDAMYWYRQDPGQGLRLIYYSQIVNDFQKGDIAEGYSVSREKKESFPLTVTSAQKNPTAFYLCASSLTGTYEQYFGPGTRLTVT.

The V and J genes are TRBV5-1 and TRBJ1-2; D gene uncertain. Trimming stripped 6 bases from V and 5 bases from J, with 14 bases between. Germline V lookup: CDR1 SGHRS, CDR2 YFSETQ. The CDR3 sequence is 13 residues long. The CDR3 loop is CASTEASSYGYTF. In nucleotides, the CDR3 is TGCGCCAGCACCGAAGCTTCCTCTTATGGCTACACCTTC.

This rearrangement joins TRBV18 to TRBJ1-1; D may be TRBD1 (6 bases). Germline V gene lookup returns CDR1 KGHSH and CDR2 LQKENI. Trimming cost V 4 bases and J 3 bases, with 12 bases left between them. The CDR3 is made up of 14 amino acids. Here the CDR3 reads CASSLWTDYTEAFF. CDR3 nucleotide sequence: TGTGCCAGCTCACTCTGGACAGATTACACTGAAGCTTTCTTT.

This clone was seen a handful of times. The V gene is TRBV7-3, the J gene TRBJ2-7; weak D call: TRBD2 (5 bases). The CDR3 has 17 residues. CDR1 and CDR2 (germline): SGHTA, FQGTGA. Trimming removed 5 bases from V and 6 bases from J, with 26 bases in between. For the CDR3, the DNA is TGTGCCAGCAGCCCTTCCCCGTCGGGAATATCGCGGAGCGAGCAGTACTTC. Translated: CASSPSPSGISRSEQYF. Filled out from reference TRBV7-3 and TRBJ2-7, the complete variable domain reads GAGVSQTPSNKVTEKGKYVELRCDPISGHTALYWYRQSLGQGPEFLIYFQGTGAADDSGLPNDRFFAVRPEGSVSTLKIQRTERGDSAVYLCASSPSPSGISRSEQYFGPGTRLTVT.

The chain carries TRBV11-2 and TRBJ2-3; D is uncertain. Germline V CDR1 and CDR2: SGHAT, FQNNGV. This CDR3 contains 16 residues. Trimming cost V 5 bases and J 0 bases, with 15 bases left between them. CDR3 region: CASSRRRGTSTDTQYF. The CDR3 coding sequence is TGTGCCAGCAGCCGTCGGCGAGGCACTAGCACAGATACGCAGTATTTT.

The V and J genes are TRBV5-1 and TRBJ2-1; TRBD2 aligns across 7 bases. V shed 4 bases, J shed 3 bases, and the junction held 4 bases outside the gene matches. CDR1 and CDR2 (germline): SGHRS, YFSETQ. CDR3 length: 14 residues. The CDR3 bases are TGCGCCAGCAGCCTCACTAGCGACTACAATGAGCAGTTCTTC. Its translation is CASSLTSDYNEQFF.

V and J are TRBV30 and TRBJ1-1; the D is unclear. CDR1 and CDR2 (germline): GTSNPN, SVGIG (reference sequence). Trimming stripped 5 bases from V and 5 bases from J, with 15 bases between. This CDR3 has 13 residues. Here the CDR3 reads CAWGERLETEAFF. DNA of the CDR3: TGTGCCTGGGGAGAGAGGCTGGAAACTGAAGCTTTCTTT.

The rearrangement uses TRBV30 and TRBJ2-7; TRBD2 matches at 8 bases. This CDR3 comprises 14 residues. Unmatched junction bases numbered 6, after V lost 3 bases and J lost 2 bases. CDR1 GTSNPN and CDR2 SVGIG come from the germline V gene (reference sequence). Here the CDR3 DNA reads TGTGCCTGGAGGGAGGCGGGGGGACCCTACGAGCAGTACTTC. This sequence encodes CAWREAGGPYEQYF.

V and J are TRBV5-1 and TRBJ1-1, with 9 bases lining up with TRBD1. The length of the CDR3 is 13 residues. CDR1 and CDR2 (germline): SGHRS, YFSETQ. Trimming took 5 bases from V and 8 from J; bases not matched to a gene: 7. The CDR3 reads CASRATGGREAFF. CDR3 nucleotide sequence: TGCGCCAGCAGGGCGACAGGGGGTAGGGAAGCTTTCTTT.

V gene TRBV5-1 combines with J gene TRBJ2-5, with 7 bases that match TRBD2. The CDR3 length is 14 residues. Looked up from germline, CDR1 is SGHRS and CDR2 is YFSETQ. With V trimmed by 4 bases and J by 4 bases, 7 bases remained unmatched. The CDR3 DNA reads as TGCGCCAGCAGCCGTGCGGGGGAGGGAGAGACCCAGTACTTC. Residues: CASSRAGEGETQYF.

As for this clone: Other DNA sequences in this specimen translate into the identical CDR3. This sequence joins TRBV5-1 and TRBJ1-1; TRBD1 matches 11 bases. Germline V gene data show CDR1 as SGHRS and CDR2 as YFSETQ. J was trimmed by 4 bases and V by 4 bases; bases with no gene match: 3. The CDR3 length is 14 residues. Here the CDR3 reads CASSLGTGGTEAFF. CDR3 DNA: TGCGCCAGCAGCCTTGGGACAGGGGGCACTGAAGCTTTCTTT.

The V gene is TRBV7-2, the J gene TRBJ2-1; D may be TRBD1 (6 bases). Germline V lookup: CDR1 SGHTA, CDR2 FQGNSA. The ends were cut back, 2 bases at V and 0 bases at J, with 17 bases in the middle. This CDR3 is built from 18 residues. The CDR3 bases are TGTGCCAGCAGCTTAAGGGGAAGGGACACCTACTCCTACAATGAGCAGTTCTTC. Translated, it gives CASSLRGRDTYSYNEQFF.

The CDR3 here is CASSRQGADEKLFF. For the CDR3, the DNA is TGTGCCAGCAGCCGTCAGGGGGCCGATGAAAAACTGTTTTTT. This chain connects TRBV7-2 to TRBJ1-4, with 8 bases aligning to TRBD1. The CDR3 has 14 residues. CDR1 SGHTA and CDR2 FQGNSA come from the germline V gene. V lost 5 bases, J lost 6 bases, and 5 bases stayed unmatched.

The rearrangement joins TRBV4-3 to TRBJ2-4; weak D call: TRBD1 (5 bases). CDR3 size: 15 residues. V was clipped by 0 bases and J by 5 bases, with 11 bases between them. The germline V gene has CDR1 LGHNA and CDR2 YSLEER. The DNA of the CDR3 is TGCGCCAGCAGCCAAGACTTTACAGGAGAAAACATTCAGTACTTC. This sequence encodes CASSQDFTGENIQYF.

This rearrangement joins TRBV11-3 to TRBJ1-1, with D perhaps matching TRBD1 (5 bases). V was cut by 3 bases and J by 7 bases, with 12 bases left in between. CDR3 size: 13 residues. In germline, CDR1 is SGHNT, CDR2 YENEEA. Here the CDR3 DNA reads TGTGCCAGCAGCTTTGACAGATACAGTGAAGCTTTCTTT. Amino acids: CASSFDRYSEAFF.

The chain combines TRBV6-5 with TRBJ1-2; D is uncertain. CDR1 MNHEY and CDR2 SVGAGI come from the germline V gene. This CDR3 has 11 amino acids. V shed 6 bases and J shed 4 bases, with 6 bases lying between them. CDR3 amino acids: CASSSVYGYTF. The CDR3 DNA reads TGTGCCAGCAGCTCAGTCTATGGCTACACCTTC.

The chain has TRBV5-1 and TRBJ2-3; weak D call: TRBD1 (6 bases). The germline gives CDR1 SGHRS, CDR2 YFSETQ. This CDR3 comprises 14 residues. The V gene lost 1 base and the J gene lost 6 bases, with 12 bases spanning the gap. The CDR3 loop is CASSLIQGTDTQYF. In DNA form, the CDR3 reads TGCGCCAGCAGCTTGATCCAGGGGACCGATACGCAGTATTTT.

The chain links TRBV7-2 to TRBJ2-7; D unclear. The CDR3 is 13 residues long. Germline V gene data show CDR1 as SGHTA and CDR2 as FQGNSA. The V end was cut by 6 bases, the J end by 1 base, with 10 bases between. The CDR3: CASSSDSSYEQYF. CDR3 coding DNA: TGTGCCAGCAGTTCCGACTCTTCCTACGAGCAGTACTTC.

The rearrangement joins TRBV5-4 to TRBJ1-5; possibly TRBD1 for D (5 bases). Germline V CDR1 and CDR2: SGHNT, YYREEE (reference sequence). The CDR3 extends over 14 amino acids. The germline V and J ends were trimmed by 0 bases and 5 bases, with 9 bases remaining between them. This chain's CDR3 is CASSLAGKDQPQHF. CDR3 nucleotide sequence: TGTGCCAGCAGCTTGGCAGGGAAGGATCAGCCCCAGCATTTT.

The V call is TRBV18, the J call TRBJ2-7, with 8 bases aligning to TRBD1. The CDR3 covers 18 residues. With V trimmed by 6 bases and J by 0 bases, 16 bases remained unmatched. Germline-derived CDR1 and CDR2 are KGHSH and LQKENI. The CDR3 DNA follows: TGTGCCAGCTCCCCGACAGGGGACCCCACCCTTAGCTCCTACGAGCAGTACTTC. As protein: CASSPTGDPTLSSYEQYF.

At least ten counts were recorded for this clone. The genes are TRBV18 and TRBJ1-6, with TRBD1 as a possible D gene (5 bases). In germline, CDR1 is KGHSH, CDR2 LQKENI. V lost 0 bases to trimming and J lost 15 bases, with 18 bases between them. The CDR3 length is 15 residues. The CDR3 DNA is TGTGCCAGCTCACCACCGGATGTGGTGGGGGAGGGCCTCCACTTT. Amino acids: CASSPPDVVGEGLHF.

The sample holds a few counts of this clone. The chain recombines TRBV27 with TRBJ1-2; 8 bases are shared with TRBD1. The CDR3 has 12 amino acids. Trimming at V came to 4 bases and at J to 8 bases, leaving 3 bases not matched to a gene. Germline CDR1 reads MNHEY; CDR2 reads SMNVEV (reference sequence). The CDR3 loop is CASSSGGKGYTF. The CDR3 DNA sequence: TGTGCCAGCAGTTCAGGGGGCAAGGGCTACACCTTC.

V gene TRBV20-1 combines with J gene TRBJ1-1, with D hard to call. V dropped 3 bases and J dropped 1 base, with 9 bases sitting between them. Per germline, CDR1 DFQATT and CDR2 SNEGSKA (reference sequence). The CDR3 covers 13 residues. The CDR3 loop is CSASGFGNTEAFF. The DNA of the CDR3 is TGCAGTGCTAGTGGTTTCGGGAACACTGAAGCTTTCTTT.

V usage is TRBV5-6 and J usage is TRBJ1-1, with D tentatively TRBD1 (5 bases). Germline values: CDR1 SGHDT, CDR2 YYEEEE. CDR3 length: 13 residues. V was shortened by 7 bases and J by 1 base, with 11 bases between the two germline ends. CDR3 in amino acids: CASRWRGNTEAFF. The CDR3 nucleotides are TGTGCCAGCCGCTGGAGGGGGAACACTGAAGCTTTCTTT. Based on the CDR3 plus reference TRBV5-6 and TRBJ1-1, the full variable domain is DAGVTQSPTHLIKTRGQQVTLRCSPKSGHDTVSWYQQALGQGPQFIFQYYEEEERQRGNFPDRFSGHQFPNYSSELNVNALLLGDSALYLCASRWRGNTEAFFGQGTRLTVV.

Judged by abundance, this clone is medium-sized (0.01 to 0.1%). The chain couples TRBV9 to TRBJ1-2; TRBD1 matches 7 bases. CDR3 length: 15 residues. V dropped 2 bases and J dropped 8; count of bases not matched to a gene: 12. Germline loops: CDR1 SGDLS, CDR2 YYNGEE. The CDR3 protein is CASSVISTGTEGYTF. CDR3 coding DNA: TGTGCCAGCAGCGTTATAAGTACGGGGACAGAAGGCTACACCTTC.

The V call is TRBV5-1, the J call TRBJ1-6; D not certain. The germline V gene has CDR1 SGHRS and CDR2 YFSETQ. This CDR3 comprises 15 residues. The V end was cut by 4 bases, the J end by 13 bases, with 21 bases between. The CDR3 DNA reads as TGCGCCAGCAGCGTGTCTACAGTCCAGTCGAAGCCCCTCCACTTT. This codes for CASSVSTVQSKPLHF.

The chain couples TRBV6-5 to TRBJ2-7; the D gene is possibly TRBD1 (6 bases). V lost 8 bases to trimming and J lost 4 bases, with 15 bases between them. Germline assignment: CDR1 MNHEY and CDR2 SVGAGI. This CDR3 has 13 residues. In DNA form, the CDR3 reads TGTGCCAGCCGACCGACAGGTTCGTACGAGCAGTACTTC. It specifies CASRPTGSYEQYF.

The V call is TRBV3-1 (or the pseudogene TRBV3-2), the J call TRBJ1-4; TRBD1 might be the D (5 bases). The length of the CDR3 is 15 residues. Trimming shortened V by 4 bases and J by 8 bases, and 17 bases separated the two germline ends. Germline CDR1 and CDR2: LGHDT and YNNKEL (reference sequence). Written as DNA, the CDR3 is TGTGCCAGCAGCCTAGGGGCCGGGGGAGGAGAAAAACTGTTTTTT. It specifies CASSLGAGGGEKLFF.

This chain connects TRBV7-8 to TRBJ2-5; perhaps TRBD2 as D (5 bases). Trimming took 1 base from V and 2 from J, leaving 8 bases between them. CDR3 length: 14 residues. Germline-derived CDR1 and CDR2 are SGHVS and FQNEAQ. CDR3 sequence reads: CASSLVRGQETQYF. CDR3 DNA: TGTGCCAGCAGCTTAGTTCGGGGACAAGAGACCCAGTACTTC.

The chain has TRBV6-5 and TRBJ1-2; TRBD1 matches at 8 bases. The CDR3 totals 11 residues. Germline CDR1 and CDR2: MNHEY and SVGAGI. The trim removed 9 bases at V and 7 bases at J, leaving 4 bases unmatched. In nucleotides, the CDR3 is TGTGCCAGTACAGGGACAGGTGGCTACACCTTC. Residues: CASTGTGGYTF.

The gene calls are TRBV28 and TRBJ1-1; unclear D gene. Trimming pared 6 bases from V and 5 bases from J, leaving 16 bases between. Per germline, CDR1 MDHEN and CDR2 SYDVKM. CDR3 length: 14 residues. CDR3 coding DNA: TGTGCCAGCAGCCGCCCGGTGGTGAGTACTGAAGCTTTCTTT. Protein sequence: CASSRPVVSTEAFF. The full variable domain, its missing parts supplied by reference TRBV28 and TRBJ1-1, is DVKVTQSSRYLVKRTGEKVFLECVQDMDHENMFWYRQDPGLGLRLIYFSYDVKMKEKGDIPEGYSVSREKKERFSLILESASTNQTSMYLCASSRPVVSTEAFFGQGTRLTVV.

The chain recombines TRBV6-5 with TRBJ2-5, with D possibly TRBD2 on 7 matching bases. V was pared by 0 bases and J by 4 bases, with 9 bases between. This CDR3 spans 14 amino acids. The germline CDR1 and CDR2 sequences are MNHEY and SVGAGI. The CDR3 DNA reads TGTGCCAGCAGTTACTCGGGGGGGGCAGAGACCCAGTACTTC. This gives the protein CASSYSGGAETQYF.